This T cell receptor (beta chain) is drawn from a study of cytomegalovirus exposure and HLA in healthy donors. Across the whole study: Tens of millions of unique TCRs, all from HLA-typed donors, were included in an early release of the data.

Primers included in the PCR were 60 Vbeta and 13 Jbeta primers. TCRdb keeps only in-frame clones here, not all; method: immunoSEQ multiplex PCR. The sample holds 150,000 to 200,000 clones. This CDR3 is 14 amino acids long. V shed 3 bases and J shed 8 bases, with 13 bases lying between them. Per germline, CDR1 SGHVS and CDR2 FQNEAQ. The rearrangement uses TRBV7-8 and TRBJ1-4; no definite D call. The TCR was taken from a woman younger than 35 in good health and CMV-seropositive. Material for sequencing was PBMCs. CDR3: CASSLRAMGEKLFF. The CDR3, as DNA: TGTGCCAGCAGCTTGAGGGCCATGGGCGAAAAACTGTTTTTT.